Sequencing of this T cell receptor (beta chain) was carried out in a study of response to subunit inactivated influenza vaccine. The V and J ends lost 0 bases and 0 bases respectively, with 15 bases between them. Germline-derived CDR1 and CDR2 are DFQATT and SNEGSKA (reference sequence). The CDR3 is 17 residues long. The sample holds a few counts of this clonotype. TCRdb independently ran MiXCR on the RT-PCR reads; one entry per CDR3 protein. The sample shows more than 450,000 distinct CDR3 sequences, 10% to 12% of them seen only once. The same sample was also used in a study of T cells expressing NK-cell markers. That work states: Libraries used 5'RACE template switching adding universal primer site and UMIs. Several donors showed these clonotypes also leading the CD3+CD56-NKG2C+ fraction.

The sample was PBMCs from blood, taken on the day of vaccination. The chain links TRBV20-1 to TRBJ2-1; D may be TRBD1 or TRBD2 (5 bases each). This receptor was identified in a man aged 50 or older who received an inactivated influenza vaccine. The CDR3 protein is CSARDSGDPRSYNEQFF. The DNA for the CDR3 is TGCAGTGCTAGAGACAGTGGGGACCCACGCTCCTACAATGAGCAGTTCTTC.